Shown below are 14 T cell receptor beta chains from a single sample sequenced in a study of shared clonotypes between healthy human individuals. Clones were sequenced by immunoSEQ multiplex PCR, and TCRdb holds only the in-frame ones, with some missing. The repertoire includes around 2.3 million clones, 90% to 96% of them detected once, and more than 0.1% sits in the top ten. Input material: naive CD4+ T cells sorted from blood. Subset described: CD45RA+ positively selected. The receptors originated from a man younger than 30 in good health.

The chain joins TRBV30 to TRBJ2-3; D is possibly TRBD2 (5 bases). Trimming left V 8 bases short and J 3 bases short, with 15 bases between. In germline, CDR1 is GTSNPN, CDR2 SVGIG (reference sequence). This CDR3 has 13 residues. CDR3 in amino acids: CALVSGTTDTQYF. The CDR3 DNA is TGTGCCCTGGTCAGCGGAACGACAGATACGCAGTATTTT. Full variable domain (rest looked up from reference TRBV30 and TRBJ2-3): SQTIHQWPATLVQPVGSPLSLECTVEGTSNPNLYWYRQAAGRGLQLLFYSVGIGQISSEVPQNLSASRPQDRQFILSSKKLLLSDSGFYLCALVSGTTDTQYFGPGTRLTVL.

For the CDR3, the DNA is TGTGCCAGCAGTGAGGGGGGCTTCAACTATGGCTACACCTTC. Its protein is CASSEGGFNYGYTF. The chain carries TRBV6-1 and TRBJ1-2; possibly TRBD1 for D (6 bases). V shed 3 bases and J shed 2 bases, with 10 bases lying between them. CDR3 size: 14 residues. Per the germline V gene, CDR1 is MNHNS and CDR2 is SASEGT.

This rearrangement joins TRBV5-1 to TRBJ1-1; no clear D. Trimming stripped 7 bases from V and 4 bases from J, with 20 bases between. From germline, CDR1 is SGHRS and CDR2 YFSETQ. CDR3 length: 15 amino acids. The chain's CDR3 is CASGSPEKGPTEAFF. The CDR3 nucleotides read TGCGCCAGCGGGTCCCCGGAAAAGGGTCCCACTGAAGCTTTCTTT.

The chain carries TRBV10-2 and TRBJ2-5; 9 nucleotides agree with TRBD2. CDR1 is WSHSY and CDR2 is SAAADI in the germline V gene. V lost 5 bases and J lost 3; bases outside the gene matches: 13. This CDR3 contains 17 residues. The CDR3: CASSLGTSWDSEETQYF. CDR3 DNA sequence: TGCGCCAGCAGTCTAGGGACTAGCTGGGATTCAGAAGAGACCCAGTACTTC.

The J gene is TRBJ1-2, the V gene TRBV30; 9 nucleotides match TRBD1. The V gene end was trimmed by 7 bases and the J gene end by 0 bases; junction bases not matched to a gene: 9. This CDR3 has 15 amino acids. The V gene's germline CDR1 is GTSNPN and CDR2 SVGIG (reference sequence). In nucleotides, the CDR3 is TGTGCCTCCACGGCGGACAGGGGAGCTAACTATGGCTACACCTTC. It specifies CASTADRGANYGYTF.

The chain carries TRBV10-3 and TRBJ1-2; D is ambiguous. V lost 2 bases and J lost 3, with 4 bases in between. The germline gives CDR1 ENHRY, CDR2 SYGVKD. The CDR3 covers 12 residues. The CDR3 region is CAISERDYGYTF. The CDR3 DNA sequence: TGTGCCATCAGTGAGCGGGACTATGGCTACACCTTC.

The chain links TRBV30 to TRBJ1-1; no clear D gene. The CDR3 extends over 14 amino acids. V lost 5 bases and J 1 base, leaving 14 bases between the germline ends. Germline values: CDR1 GTSNPN, CDR2 SVGIG (reference sequence). This chain's CDR3 is CAWGDGPANTEAFF. As DNA, the CDR3 is TGTGCCTGGGGGGATGGACCCGCGAACACTGAAGCTTTCTTT.

The chain uses TRBV28 and TRBJ2-2; D may be TRBD1 or TRBD2 (5 bases each). This CDR3 is built from 15 residues. The V gene's germline CDR1 is MDHEN and CDR2 SYDVKM. Trimming pared 6 bases from V and 5 bases from J, leaving 16 bases between. This chain's CDR3 is CASRKGTLGTGELFF. The DNA for the CDR3 is TGTGCCAGCAGGAAAGGGACCCTGGGGACCGGGGAGCTGTTTTTT.

The V gene is TRBV5-4, the J gene TRBJ1-3, with no clear D. Looked up from germline, CDR1 is SGHNT and CDR2 is YYREEE (reference sequence). V lost 0 bases and J lost 0, with 7 bases in between. The CDR3 covers 15 residues. Here the CDR3 DNA reads TGTGCCAGCAGCTTGGGGACCACCTCTGGAAACACCATATATTTT. Translation gives CASSLGTTSGNTIYF.

Turning to this clone: Other DNA sequences in the sample encode the same CDR3. J is TRBJ1-4 and V is TRBV7-9; 10 nucleotides line up with TRBD1. V dropped 5 bases and J dropped 6; count of bases not matched to a gene: 3. CDR3 size: 14 residues. Germline V CDR1 and CDR2: SEHNR, FQNEAQ (reference sequence). In nucleotides, the CDR3 is TGTGCCAGCAGCCGGGACAGGGGCGATGAAAAACTGTTTTTT. As protein: CASSRDRGDEKLFF.

On this clone itself: This specimen includes other DNA sequences encoding the same CDR3. The V gene is TRBV5-4, the J gene TRBJ1-5; D not resolved. The germline V gene encodes CDR1 SGHNT and CDR2 YYREEE (reference sequence). The CDR3 is 13 residues long. V dropped 0 bases and J dropped 2 bases, with 3 bases sitting between them. CDR3: CASSLAGNQPQHF. In nucleotides, the CDR3 is TGTGCCAGCAGCTTGGCGGGCAATCAGCCCCAGCATTTT.

V gene TRBV30 combines with J gene TRBJ2-3, with D possibly TRBD1 on 5 matching bases. The germline gives CDR1 GTSNPN, CDR2 SVGIG (reference sequence). This CDR3 is 15 amino acids long. The ends were cut back, 2 bases at V and 2 bases at J, with 14 bases in the middle. The CDR3 protein is CAWSPLKGSTDTQYF. For the CDR3, the DNA is TGTGCCTGGAGTCCCCTCAAGGGGTCCACAGATACGCAGTATTTT.

This chain links TRBV5-1 with TRBJ1-2; TRBD1 might be the D (5 bases). The germline V gene has CDR1 SGHRS and CDR2 YFSETQ. The CDR3 is made up of 14 amino acids. The V gene lost 4 bases and the J gene lost 2 bases, with 12 bases spanning the gap. The CDR3 loop reads CASSPKDRNYGYTF. The CDR3 nucleotides are TGCGCCAGCAGCCCCAAAGACAGAAACTATGGCTACACCTTC.

The chain employs TRBV7-2 and TRBJ2-3, with 8 bases identical to TRBD2. V was pared by 2 bases and J by 4 bases, with 8 bases of the junction left unmatched. The CDR3 is 16 residues long. Looked up from germline, CDR1 is SGHTA and CDR2 is FQGNSA. CDR3 amino acids: CASSLLSGSTADTQYF. CDR3 nucleotide sequence: TGTGCCAGCAGCTTACTCAGCGGGAGCACCGCAGATACGCAGTATTTT.